Shown below are 9 T cell receptor beta chains from a single sample sequenced in a study of cytomegalovirus exposure and HLA in healthy donors. PCR was performed using 60 Vbeta and 13 Jbeta primers. Assay: immunoSEQ multiplex PCR; the TCRdb copy retains only in-frame clones and omits some. The profile shows about 150,000 clones, about 85% of them singletons. The sample comprised PBMCs. The receptor set was obtained from a man between 18 and 35 years old in good health and CMV-seronegative.

V is TRBV7-3 and J is TRBJ2-5, with 7 bases identical to TRBD2. Germline CDR1 is SGHTA and CDR2 is FQGTGA. After removal of 2 bases from V and 1 base from J, the junction contained 4 bases not matched to a gene. CDR3 size: 15 residues. CDR3 residues: CASSLGTIGQETQYF. The CDR3 DNA reads TGTGCCAGCAGCTTAGGGACTATAGGCCAAGAGACCCAGTACTTC.

The rearrangement joins TRBV4-1 to TRBJ1-5; 10 positions match TRBD1. The V and J ends lost 1 base and 4 bases, in that order; junction bases with no gene match: 1. Germline CDR1 MGHRA, CDR2 YSYEKL. This CDR3 spans 15 amino acids. CDR3 bases: TGCGCCAGCAGCCAAGGGGACAGGGGTAATCAGCCCCAGCATTTT. Translated: CASSQGDRGNQPQHF.

The rearrangement joins TRBV4-1 to TRBJ2-1, with 8 bases fitting TRBD2. Germline loops: CDR1 MGHRA, CDR2 YSYEKL. J was trimmed by 4 bases and V by 0 bases; bases with no gene match: 5. This CDR3 has 16 residues. The CDR3 region is CASSQDRSGSYNEQFF. The CDR3 DNA is TGCGCCAGCAGCCAAGATCGAAGCGGGAGTTACAATGAGCAGTTCTTC.

The chain couples TRBV19 to TRBJ2-3, with 13 nucleotides matching TRBD2. V was clipped by 7 bases and J by 8 bases; unmatched bases: 12. Germline V gives CDR1 LNHDA, CDR2 SQIVND (reference sequence). The CDR3 consists of 16 residues. The CDR3: CASTHIGTSGIGTQYF. In DNA, the CDR3 is TGTGCCAGTACCCATATCGGGACTAGCGGGATCGGTACGCAGTATTTT.

The chain combines TRBV5-1 with TRBJ1-1; 8 bases align to TRBD1. The CDR3 extends over 14 amino acids. V lost 4 bases and J lost 4; bases outside the gene matches: 6. Germline-derived CDR1 and CDR2 are SGHRS and YFSETQ. The CDR3 DNA follows: TGCGCCAGCAGCCCCAGGGGGCCGGGCACTGAAGCTTTCTTT. Protein: CASSPRGPGTEAFF.

CDR3 nucleotide sequence: TGTGCCAGCAGCCCACGGACTAGTGGCCTCAATGAGCAGTTCTTC. This encodes CASSPRTSGLNEQFF. J is TRBJ2-1 and V is TRBV7-9, with 7 bases fitting TRBD2. Germline V CDR1 and CDR2: SEHNR, FQNEAQ (reference sequence). J gave up 6 bases and V 5 bases, and 10 bases lay outside the gene matches. The CDR3 covers 15 residues.

The CDR3 loop reads CASSLGQRLNYGYTF. The CDR3 coding sequence is TGTGCCAGCAGCTTGGGACAGAGACTTAACTATGGCTACACCTTC. J is TRBJ1-2 and V is TRBV5-6; D might be TRBD1 (5 bases). CDR1 is SGHDT and CDR2 is YYEEEE in the germline V gene. This CDR3 region has 15 residues. Trimming removed 0 bases from V and 1 base from J, with 10 bases in between.

The CDR3 spells CASKGGAVPDEKLFF. In DNA form, the CDR3 reads TGTGCCAGCAAAGGTGGGGCCGTCCCGGATGAAAAACTGTTTTTT. The genes are TRBV19 and TRBJ1-4, with D tentatively TRBD1 (5 bases). The germline V and J ends were trimmed by 9 bases and 6 bases, with 20 bases remaining between them. This CDR3 is built from 15 residues. Germline lookup yields CDR1 LNHDA and CDR2 SQIVND (reference sequence). The full variable domain, in which reference TRBV19 and TRBJ1-4 provide the parts outside the CDR3, is DGGITQSPKYLFRKEGQNVTLSCEQNLNHDAMYWYRQDPGQGLRLIYYSQIVNDFQKGDIAEGYSVSREKKESFPLTVTSAQKNPTAFYLCASKGGAVPDEKLFFGSGTQLSVL.

The chain links TRBV5-1 to TRBJ2-3; tentative D call: TRBD2 (5 bases). The germline V and J ends were trimmed by 0 bases and 4 bases, with 12 bases remaining between them. The CDR3 loop spans 15 amino acids. Germline assignment: CDR1 SGHRS and CDR2 YFSETQ. The CDR3 DNA follows: TGCGCCAGCAGCTTGGGACTCGGGAACCCAGATACGCAGTATTTT. This sequence encodes CASSLGLGNPDTQYF.